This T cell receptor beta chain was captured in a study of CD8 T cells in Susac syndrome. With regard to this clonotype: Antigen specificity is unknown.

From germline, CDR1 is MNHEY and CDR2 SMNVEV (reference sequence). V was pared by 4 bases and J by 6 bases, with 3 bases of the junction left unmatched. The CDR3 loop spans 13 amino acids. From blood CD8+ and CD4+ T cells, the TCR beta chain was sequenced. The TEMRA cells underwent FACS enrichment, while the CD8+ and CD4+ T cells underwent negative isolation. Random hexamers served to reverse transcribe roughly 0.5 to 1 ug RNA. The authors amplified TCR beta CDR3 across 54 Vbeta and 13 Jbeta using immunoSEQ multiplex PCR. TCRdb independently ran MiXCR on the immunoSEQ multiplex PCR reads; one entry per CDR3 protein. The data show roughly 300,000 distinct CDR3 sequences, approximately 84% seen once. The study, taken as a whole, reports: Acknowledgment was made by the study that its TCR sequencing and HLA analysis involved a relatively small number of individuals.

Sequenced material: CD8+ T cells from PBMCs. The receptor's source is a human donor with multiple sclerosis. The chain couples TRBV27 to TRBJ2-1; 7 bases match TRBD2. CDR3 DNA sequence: TGTGCCAGCAGTTCTTCTAGCGGCAATGAGCAGTTCTTC. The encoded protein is CASSSSSGNEQFF.